This T cell receptor (beta chain) appears in the sequencing data of a study of OX40 agonist ivuxolimab in advanced cancers. TCRdb's table, derived via immunoSEQ multiplex PCR, lists solely in-frame clones and lacks some. In the table there are 40,000 to 50,000 clones, roughly nine tenths of which are singletons. The material sequenced was CD4+ or CD8+ T cells sorted from blood, taken in a trial of the OX40 agonist ivuxolimab. The receptor was derived from an adult with an advanced solid tumor such as melanoma, head and neck, liver or kidney cancer.

CDR3 residues: CASRINGQGNGYTF. DNA of the CDR3: TGTGCCAGCAGAATAAACGGACAGGGGAATGGCTACACCTTC. The genes are TRBV6-1 and TRBJ1-2; 9 bases line up with TRBD1. The trim removed 6 bases at V and 6 bases at J, leaving 8 bases unmatched. The CDR3 spans 14 residues. The germline V gene has CDR1 MNHNS and CDR2 SASEGT.